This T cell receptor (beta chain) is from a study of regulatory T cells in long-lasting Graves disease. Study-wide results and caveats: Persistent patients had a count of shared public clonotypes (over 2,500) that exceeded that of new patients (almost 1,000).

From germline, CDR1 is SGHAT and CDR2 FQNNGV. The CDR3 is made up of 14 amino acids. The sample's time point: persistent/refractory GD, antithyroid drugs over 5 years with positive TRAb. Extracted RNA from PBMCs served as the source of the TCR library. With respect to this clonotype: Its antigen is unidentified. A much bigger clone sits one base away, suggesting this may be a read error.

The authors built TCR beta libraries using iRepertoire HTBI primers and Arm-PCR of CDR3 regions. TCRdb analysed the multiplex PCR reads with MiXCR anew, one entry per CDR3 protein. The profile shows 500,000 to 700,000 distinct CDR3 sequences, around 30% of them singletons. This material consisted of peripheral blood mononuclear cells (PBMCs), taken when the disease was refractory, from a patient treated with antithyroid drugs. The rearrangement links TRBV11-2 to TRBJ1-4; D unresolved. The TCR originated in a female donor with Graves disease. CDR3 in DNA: TGTGCCAGCAGCTTCGGTCCAACTAATGAAATACTGTTTTTT. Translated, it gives CASSFGPTNEILFF.